The rows below give T cell receptor beta chains drawn from one sample of a study of patients and donors after allogeneic stem cell transplantation. Using its own MiXCR run on the RT-PCR reads, TCRdb lists one record per CDR3 protein. The data contain 150,000 to 200,000 distinct CDR3 sequences, about 32% of them singletons. The sequenced sample consisted of blood, either unsorted or a sorted T cell fraction (not recorded which). All receptors derive from a human donor who was either an allogeneic HSCT recipient or a stem cell or donor lymphocyte infusion donor (not recorded which). It is not recorded whose cells these are; they may come from a transplant donor. Each CDR3 is given with its conserved first and last residue. The D gene is left open where the match is weak. Rows give clone size only sometimes, using once, few, many, or a class for an expanded clone.

size	V	J	D	DNA	CDR3
NA	TRBV25-1	TRBJ2-1	TRBD2	TGTGCCAGCAGTCCGGGCGGGACTAGTACCGATGAGCAGTTCTTC	CASSPGGTSTDEQFF
NA	TRBV20-1	TRBJ1-5	NA	TGCAGTGCTAGAAAACAGGGAGTGGGGAGCAATCAGCCCCAGCATTTT	CSARKQGVGSNQPQHF
NA	TRBV7-3	TRBJ2-1	NA	TGTGCCAGCAGTGCCGGGACAAGCTCCTACAGTGAGCAGTTCTTC	CASSAGTSSYSEQFF
few	TRBV5-5	TRBJ1-5	NA	TGTGCCAGCAGCCCCTGGGACTCTTCCAATCAGCCCCAGCATTTT	CASSPWDSSNQPQHF
many	TRBV5-6	TRBJ1-2	TRBD1	TGTGCCAGCAGCTTGGCTAGGGGGCCACACTATGGCTACACCTTC	CASSLARGPHYGYTF
few	TRBV28	TRBJ1-2	TRBD1	TGTGCCAGCAGTTTCCGGGACAGTGGCTACACCTTC	CASSFRDSGYTF
NA	TRBV5-1	TRBJ2-2	TRBD1	TGCGCCAGCAGCTTGGGACAGGGGCCCACCGGGGAGCTGTTTTTT	CASSLGQGPTGELFF
few	TRBV20-1	TRBJ1-3	TRBD1	TGCAGTGCTACACGGGACAGGCACTCTGGAAACACCATATATTTT	CSATRDRHSGNTIYF
few	TRBV5-1	TRBJ2-2	NA	TGCGCCAGCAGCGGAACAGGGTCCACCGGGGAGCTGTTTTTT	CASSGTGSTGELFF
many	TRBV7-9	TRBJ1-5	NA	TGTGCCAGCAGCGTCCGGGGGGATCAGCCCCAGCATTTT	CASSVRGDQPQHF
NA	TRBV9	TRBJ2-7	TRBD1	TGTGCCAGCAGCGCCGGGACAGGGCACGAGCAGTACTTC	CASSAGTGHEQYF
few	TRBV20-1	TRBJ1-6	NA	TGCAGTGCTAGAGATCACGGCAGGGGCCGAGCCACCCTCCACTTT	CSARDHGRGRATLHF
NA	TRBV7-2	TRBJ2-3	NA	TGTGCCAGCAGCTTAGCCCAGGCCACAGATACGCAGTATTTT	CASSLAQATDTQYF
NA	TRBV12-3/TRBV12-4	TRBJ2-7	TRBD1	TGTGCCAGCAGTTCGAGGGACAGGGGGTACGAGCAGTACTTC	CASSSRDRGYEQYF
many	TRBV5-6	TRBJ1-5	NA	TGTGCCAGCAGCTTCTCAGTCACGGGGATCTCTAGCAATCAGCCCCAGCATTTT	CASSFSVTGISSNQPQHF
many	TRBV5-1	TRBJ1-3	NA	TGCGCCAGCAGCTTGAAGCAGGGGTCAGGAGGAAACACCATATATTTT	CASSLKQGSGGNTIYF
many	TRBV29-1	TRBJ1-2	NA	TGCAGCGTTGCGGGACACAACTATGGCTACACCTTC	CSVAGHNYGYTF
once	TRBV11-3	TRBJ2-2	TRBD2	TGTGCCAGCAGTCGACTAGCGGGAGGTCCCGGGGAGCTGTTTTTT	CASSRLAGGPGELFF
NA	TRBV27	TRBJ1-1	NA	TGTGCCAGCAGTCCCGCGGGGGGGAGTGAGAACACTGAAGCTTTCTTT	CASSPAGGSENTEAFF
few	TRBV6-2/TRBV6-3	TRBJ1-2	NA	TGTGCCAGCAGTCGGGACACCCGCTACTATGGCTACACCTTC	CASSRDTRYYGYTF
NA	TRBV3-1	TRBJ2-7	TRBD2	TGTGCCAGCAGCCAAGTCGGGGGGTACGAGCAGTACTTC	CASSQVGGYEQYF
NA	TRBV11-2	TRBJ1-4	TRBD1	TGTGCCAGCAGCTTAGGCTACAGGGGAGTTAATGAAAAACTGTTTTTT	CASSLGYRGVNEKLFF
many	TRBV5-1	TRBJ2-5	NA	TGCGCCAGCAGCTTCGACCAAGAGACCCAGTACTTC	CASSFDQETQYF
few	TRBV2	TRBJ1-3	NA	TGTGCCAGCAGATTCTCTGGAAACACCATATATTTT	CASRFSGNTIYF
many	TRBV6-5	TRBJ1-5	NA	TGTGCCAGCAGTTTTACAGGCGGTCAGCCCCAGCATTTT	CASSFTGGQPQHF
NA	TRBV5-1	TRBJ1-4	NA	TGCGCCAGCAGCTTGCTAGCAACTAATGAAAAACTGTTTTTT	CASSLLATNEKLFF
NA	TRBV4-1	TRBJ2-5	TRBD2	TGCGCCAGCAGCCAAGAAGTGACTAGCGGGAGGAGAGAGACCCAGTACTTC	CASSQEVTSGRRETQYF
NA	TRBV7-6	TRBJ1-3	NA	TGTGCCAGCAGCTGGGAGACAGGATCTGGAAACACCATATATTTT	CASSWETGSGNTIYF
NA	TRBV7-9	TRBJ2-7	TRBD2	TGTGCCAGCAAGAGACTAGCGGGTTACGAGCAGTACTTC	CASKRLAGYEQYF
NA	TRBV7-9	TRBJ2-7	NA	TGTGCCAGCAGCTTAGAGGGTCCTTCCTACGAGCAGTACTTC	CASSLEGPSYEQYF
NA	TRBV30	TRBJ1-2	NA	TGTGCCTGGAGTGTTGGTCCCCACGGCTACACCTTC	CAWSVGPHGYTF
NA	TRBV4-3	TRBJ2-5	NA	TGCGCCAGCAGCCACGGCGTGCAAGAGACCCAGTACTTC	CASSHGVQETQYF
NA	TRBV4-3	TRBJ2-2	NA	TGCGCCAGCAGCCAGGACGGAGGATTGAACACCGGGGAGCTGTTTTTT	CASSQDGGLNTGELFF
few	TRBV12-3/TRBV12-4	TRBJ1-5	NA	TGTGCCAGCAGGGGGCCTGGGGGCAATCAGCCCCAGCATTTT	CASRGPGGNQPQHF
NA	TRBV2	TRBJ2-1	NA	TGTGCCAGCAGTGAAAGTCCCTTCCGGTTGTTCTTC	CASSESPFRLFF
few	TRBV28	TRBJ2-7	NA	TGTGCCAGCAGCGTTACAGGGTACCCCTACGAGCAGTACTTC	CASSVTGYPYEQYF
NA	TRBV20-1	TRBJ2-1	TRBD2	TGCAGTGCTAGAGATGGCGCTAGCGGGAGCTCCTACAATGAGCAGTTCTTC	CSARDGASGSSYNEQFF
NA	TRBV4-3	TRBJ2-1	TRBD2	TGCGCCAGCAGCCAATATGGACTAGCGGGAGAATACAATGAGCAGTTCTTC	CASSQYGLAGEYNEQFF
NA	TRBV5-1	TRBJ2-1	NA	TGCGCCAGCAGCTTGGTTGCAGGCTCCTACAATGAGCAGTTCTTC	CASSLVAGSYNEQFF
NA	TRBV9	TRBJ2-7	TRBD2	TGTGCCAGCAGCGTAGGACGGCGGGAGATCGACGAGCAGTACTTC	CASSVGRREIDEQYF
few	TRBV20-1	TRBJ2-7	TRBD1	TGCAGTGCTTCCGAGGACAGGGATTTTTACGAGCAGTACTTC	CSASEDRDFYEQYF
few	TRBV29-1	TRBJ2-5	TRBD1	TGCAGCGTTGAAGTGGGGGGGACAGGGGCCCAAGAGACCCAGTACTTC	CSVEVGGTGAQETQYF
NA	TRBV15	TRBJ2-3	NA	TGTGCCACCAGAGGGAGTGGAGATACGCAGTATTTT	CATRGSGDTQYF
few	TRBV6-1	TRBJ1-5	NA	TGTGCCAGCAGCTCCATACAGTTCAGCAATCAGCCCCAGCATTTT	CASSSIQFSNQPQHF
few	TRBV12-3/TRBV12-4	TRBJ2-5	TRBD1	TGTGCCAGCAGTTTAGCGGACAGGGCCGAGACCCAGTACTTC	CASSLADRAETQYF
NA	TRBV6-5	TRBJ1-5	TRBD1	TGTGCCAGCACCTATCACGGACAGGGGGCGATGAGCAATCAGCCCCAGCATTTT	CASTYHGQGAMSNQPQHF
few	TRBV6-2/TRBV6-3	TRBJ2-1	TRBD2	TGTGCCAGCAGTTACAGGTCGGGAGGGCGAAATGAGCAGTTCTTC	CASSYRSGGRNEQFF
few	TRBV28	TRBJ1-6	NA	TGTGCCAGCAGACTTCCCGGGGCAGCGGGTTCACCCCTCCACTTT	CASRLPGAAGSPLHF
NA	TRBV12-3/TRBV12-4	TRBJ2-1	TRBD2	TGTGCCAGCAGTTTTGGGACTAGCCGTTACAATGAGCAGTTCTTC	CASSFGTSRYNEQFF
NA	TRBV5-6	TRBJ2-5	NA	TGTGCCAGCAGCCCCAGGGGACCGAGGACCCAGTACTTC	CASSPRGPRTQYF
NA	TRBV5-6	TRBJ2-7	NA	TGTGCCAGCAGCTTGGCCGACCTGGGCTACGAGCAGTACTTC	CASSLADLGYEQYF
NA	TRBV4-3	TRBJ2-4	TRBD1	TGCGCCAGCAGCCAAGAAGGGACAGGGTTTAGAAGCATTCAGTACTTC	CASSQEGTGFRSIQYF
NA	TRBV10-3	TRBJ2-5	TRBD1	TGTGCCATCAGTGAGTTGAGCACCGGGACAGGGAAAAAAGAGACCCAGTACTTC	CAISELSTGTGKKETQYF
NA	TRBV4-3	TRBJ2-2	TRBD2	TGCGCCAGCAGCCGACGAGCGGGAGGGCCTGACACCGGGGAGCTGTTTTTT	CASSRRAGGPDTGELFF
NA	TRBV12-3/TRBV12-4	TRBJ2-1	NA	TGTGCCAGCAGTTTGGGAGCCGACAATGAGCAGTTCTTC	CASSLGADNEQFF
few	TRBV6-6	TRBJ1-1	TRBD1	TGTGCCAGCAGCCAATCAGGGGGTGTGAACACTGAAGCTTTCTTT	CASSQSGGVNTEAFF
few	TRBV2	TRBJ1-4	NA	TGTGCCAGCAGTGAAGGATTTCACGAAAAACTGTTTTTT	CASSEGFHEKLFF
NA	TRBV5-1	TRBJ2-1	TRBD1	TGCGCCAGCACCTCGGCAGGGGGCCAAAAAAGCTCCTACAATGAGCAGTTCTTC	CASTSAGGQKSSYNEQFF